This paragraph covers one TCR beta chain sequence. Its antigen is unknown. Generated by immunoSEQ multiplex PCR, the TCRdb table keeps only in-frame clones and is missing some. The sample records some 50,000 clones, around four fifths being singletons. These data belong to a study of OX40 agonist ivuxolimab in advanced cancers. Study summary: Ivuxolimab, an agonist antibody against OX40 (CD134), was given to patients. Administration of intravenous ivuxolimab to patients occurred every 2 weeks at 0.01 to 10 mg/kg.

Whole-study results and caveats: Undetermined was the antigen specificity of the expanded peripheral T cells. CD4+ and CD8+ T cells in blood underwent clonal expansion by week 6 at 0.1 to 3.0 mg/kg.

The V end was cut by 0 bases, the J end by 2 bases, with 11 bases between. Germline lookup yields CDR1 LGHNT and CDR2 FRNRAP. The CDR3 has 16 amino acids. The specimen was CD4+ or CD8+ T cells sorted from blood, collected in a trial of the OX40 agonist ivuxolimab. This TCR came from an adult with an advanced solid tumor such as melanoma, head and neck, liver or kidney cancer. This chain uses TRBV12-5 with TRBJ1-5; a possible D gene is TRBD1 (6 bases). CDR3 nucleotides: TGTGCTAGTGGTTTGGTACTAGGGGGAGGCAATCAGCCCCAGCATTTT. As protein: CASGLVLGGGNQPQHF.